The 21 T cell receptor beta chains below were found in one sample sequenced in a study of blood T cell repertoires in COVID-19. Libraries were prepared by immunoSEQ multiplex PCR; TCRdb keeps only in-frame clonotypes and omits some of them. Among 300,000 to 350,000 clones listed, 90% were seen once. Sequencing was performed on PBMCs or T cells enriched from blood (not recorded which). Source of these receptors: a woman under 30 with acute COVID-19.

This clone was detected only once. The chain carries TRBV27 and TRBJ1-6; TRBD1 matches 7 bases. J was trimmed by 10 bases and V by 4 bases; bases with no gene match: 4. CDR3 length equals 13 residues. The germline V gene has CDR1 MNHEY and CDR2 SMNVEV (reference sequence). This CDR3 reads CASSSQGGSPLHF. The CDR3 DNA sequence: TGTGCCAGCAGTTCGCAGGGGGGCTCACCCCTCCACTTT.

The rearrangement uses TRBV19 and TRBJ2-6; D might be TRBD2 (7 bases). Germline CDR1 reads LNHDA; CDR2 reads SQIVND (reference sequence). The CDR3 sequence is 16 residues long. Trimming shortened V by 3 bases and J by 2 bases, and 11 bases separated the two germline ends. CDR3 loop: CASSIWGGAGANVLTF. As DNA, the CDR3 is TGTGCCAGTAGTATTTGGGGGGGCGCTGGGGCCAACGTCCTGACTTTC.

As DNA, the CDR3 is TGTGCCAGCTCACCCCCGACAGGGCAGGGGTACGAGCAGTACTTC. It is translated as CASSPPTGQGYEQYF. The V and J genes are TRBV18 and TRBJ2-7; 7 nucleotides agree with TRBD1. Germline CDR1 reads KGHSH; CDR2 reads LQKENI. The CDR3 covers 15 residues. Trimming cost V 3 bases and J 4 bases; bases outside gene matches: 9.

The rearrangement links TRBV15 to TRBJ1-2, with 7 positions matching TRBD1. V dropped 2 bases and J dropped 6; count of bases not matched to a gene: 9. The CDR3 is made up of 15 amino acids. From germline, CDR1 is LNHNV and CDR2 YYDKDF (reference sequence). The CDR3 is CATSRLDRVKHGYTF. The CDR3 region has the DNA TGTGCCACCAGCAGACTTGACAGGGTAAAGCATGGCTACACCTTC.

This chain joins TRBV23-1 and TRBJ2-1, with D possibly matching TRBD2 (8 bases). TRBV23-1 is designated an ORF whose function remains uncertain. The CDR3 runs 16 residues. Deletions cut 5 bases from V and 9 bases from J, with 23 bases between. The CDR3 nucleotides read TGCGCCAGCAGTACGGGGGGGACAGCGAAAAGGGTTGAGCAGTTCTTC. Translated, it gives CASSTGGTAKRVEQFF.

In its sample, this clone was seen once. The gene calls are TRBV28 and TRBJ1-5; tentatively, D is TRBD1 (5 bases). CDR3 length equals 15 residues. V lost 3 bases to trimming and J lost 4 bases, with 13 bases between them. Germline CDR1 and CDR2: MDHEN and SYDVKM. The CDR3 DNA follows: TGTGCCAGCAGTTTTGCGGGGCGGGAGAATCAGCCCCAGCATTTT. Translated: CASSFAGRENQPQHF.

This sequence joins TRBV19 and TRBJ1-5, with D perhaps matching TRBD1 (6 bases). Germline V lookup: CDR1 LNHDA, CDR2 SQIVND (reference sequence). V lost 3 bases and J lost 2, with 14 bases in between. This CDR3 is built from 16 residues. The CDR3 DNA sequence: TGTGCCAGTAGTATCCGTCAGGGGTTTGGCAATCAGCCCCAGCATTTT. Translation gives CASSIRQGFGNQPQHF. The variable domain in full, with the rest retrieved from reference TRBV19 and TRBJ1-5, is DGGITQSPKYLFRKEGQNVTLSCEQNLNHDAMYWYRQDPGQGLRLIYYSQIVNDFQKGDIAEGYSVSREKKESFPLTVTSAQKNPTAFYLCASSIRQGFGNQPQHFGDGTRLSIL.

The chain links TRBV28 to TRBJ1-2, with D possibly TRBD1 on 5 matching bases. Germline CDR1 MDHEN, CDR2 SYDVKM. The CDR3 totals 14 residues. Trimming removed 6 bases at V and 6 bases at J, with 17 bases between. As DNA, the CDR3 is TGTGCCAGCAGGGGGGGAGACCTCACCAATGGCTACACCTTC. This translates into CASRGGDLTNGYTF.

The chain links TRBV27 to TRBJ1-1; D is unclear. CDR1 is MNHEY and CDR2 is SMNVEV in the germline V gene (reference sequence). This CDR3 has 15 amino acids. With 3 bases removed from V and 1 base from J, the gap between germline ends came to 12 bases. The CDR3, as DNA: TGTGCCAGCAGTTTTTCCATCCGAGGGAACACTGAAGCTTTCTTT. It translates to CASSFSIRGNTEAFF.

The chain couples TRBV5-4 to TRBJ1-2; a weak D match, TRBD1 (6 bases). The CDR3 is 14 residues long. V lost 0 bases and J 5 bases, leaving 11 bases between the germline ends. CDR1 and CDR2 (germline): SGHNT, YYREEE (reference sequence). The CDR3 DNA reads TGTGCCAGCAGCTTGGGAGGGGGTACTTATGGCTACACCTTC. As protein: CASSLGGGTYGYTF.

CDR3 amino acids: CATSDAPRGEQFF. Here the CDR3 DNA reads TGTGCCACCAGTGATGCCCCCAGGGGTGAGCAGTTCTTC. The chain couples TRBV24-1 to TRBJ2-1; the D gene is possibly TRBD1 (6 bases). The V end lost 3 bases, the J end lost 9 bases, and 11 bases lay between the germline ends. CDR1 and CDR2 from the germline V gene are KGHDR and SFDVKD. The CDR3 is made up of 13 amino acids.

CDR3 region: CSASRTSGDIQYF. For the CDR3, the DNA is TGCAGTGCCAGTAGGACTAGCGGGGACATTCAGTACTTC. The rearrangement joins TRBV20-1 to TRBJ2-4, with 12 bases fitting TRBD2. J was trimmed by 8 bases and V by 6 bases; bases with no gene match: 5. The CDR3 is 13 amino acids. Germline V lookup: CDR1 DFQATT, CDR2 SNEGSKA (reference sequence).

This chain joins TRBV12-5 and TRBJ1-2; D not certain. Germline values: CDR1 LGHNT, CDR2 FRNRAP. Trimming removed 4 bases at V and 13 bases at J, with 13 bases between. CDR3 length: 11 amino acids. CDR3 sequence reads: CASGYETAVTF. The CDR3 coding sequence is TGTGCTAGTGGTTATGAGACGGCGGTCACCTTC. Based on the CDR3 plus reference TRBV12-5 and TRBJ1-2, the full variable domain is DARVTQTPRHKVTEMGQEVTMRCQPILGHNTVFWYRQTMMQGLELLAYFRNRAPLDDSGMPKDRFSAEMPDATLATLKIQPSEPRDSAVYFCASGYETAVTFGSGTRLTVV.

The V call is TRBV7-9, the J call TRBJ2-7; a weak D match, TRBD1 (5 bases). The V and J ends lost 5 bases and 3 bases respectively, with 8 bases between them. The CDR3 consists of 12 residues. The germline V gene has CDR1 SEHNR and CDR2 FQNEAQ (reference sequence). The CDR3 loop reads CASSQTDYEQYF. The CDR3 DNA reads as TGTGCCAGCAGCCAGACAGACTACGAGCAGTACTTC.

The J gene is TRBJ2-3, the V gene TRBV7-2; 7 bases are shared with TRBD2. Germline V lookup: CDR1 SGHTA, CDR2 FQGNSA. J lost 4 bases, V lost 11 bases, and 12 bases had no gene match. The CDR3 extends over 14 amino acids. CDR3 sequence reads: CASGGRLAADTQYF. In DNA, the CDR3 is TGTGCCTCCGGGGGGAGGCTCGCGGCAGATACGCAGTATTTT.

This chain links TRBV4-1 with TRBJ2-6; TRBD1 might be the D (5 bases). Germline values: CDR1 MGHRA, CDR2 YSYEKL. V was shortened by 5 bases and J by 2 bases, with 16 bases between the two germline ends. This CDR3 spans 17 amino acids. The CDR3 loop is CASSFDSILAGANVLTF. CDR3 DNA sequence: TGCGCCAGCAGCTTCGACAGTATCCTTGCTGGGGCCAACGTCCTGACTTTC.

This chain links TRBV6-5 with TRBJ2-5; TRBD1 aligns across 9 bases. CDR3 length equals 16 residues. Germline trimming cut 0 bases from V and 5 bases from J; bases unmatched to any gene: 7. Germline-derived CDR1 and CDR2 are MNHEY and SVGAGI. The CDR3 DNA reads TGTGCCAGCAGTTACTCGACAGGGGGAGATCAGGAGACCCAGTACTTC. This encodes CASSYSTGGDQETQYF.

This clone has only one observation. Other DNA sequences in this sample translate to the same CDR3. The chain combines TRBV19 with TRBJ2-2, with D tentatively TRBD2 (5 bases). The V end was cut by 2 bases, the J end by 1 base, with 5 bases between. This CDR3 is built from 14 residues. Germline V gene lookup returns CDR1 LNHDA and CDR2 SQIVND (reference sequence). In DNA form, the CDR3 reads TGTGCCAGTAGTATAACTAGGAACACCGGGGAGCTGTTTTTT. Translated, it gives CASSITRNTGELFF.

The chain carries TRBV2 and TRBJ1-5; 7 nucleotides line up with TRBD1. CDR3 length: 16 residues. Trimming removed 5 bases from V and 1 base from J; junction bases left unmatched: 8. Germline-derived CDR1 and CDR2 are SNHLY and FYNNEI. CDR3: CASSKQGPGSNQPQHF. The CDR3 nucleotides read TGTGCCAGCAGTAAACAGGGGCCCGGGAGCAATCAGCCCCAGCATTTT. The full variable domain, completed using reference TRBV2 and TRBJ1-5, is EPEVTQTPSHQVTQMGQEVILRCVPISNHLYFYWYRQILGQKVEFLVSFYNNEISEKSEIFDDQFSVERPDGSNFTLKIRSTKLEDSAMYFCASSKQGPGSNQPQHFGDGTRLSIL.

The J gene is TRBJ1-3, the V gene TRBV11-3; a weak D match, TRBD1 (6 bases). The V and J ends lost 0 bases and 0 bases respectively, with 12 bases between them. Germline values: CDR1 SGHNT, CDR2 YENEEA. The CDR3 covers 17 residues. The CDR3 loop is CASSLEWTETSGNTIYF. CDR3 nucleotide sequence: TGTGCCAGCAGCTTAGAATGGACAGAGACCTCTGGAAACACCATATATTTT.

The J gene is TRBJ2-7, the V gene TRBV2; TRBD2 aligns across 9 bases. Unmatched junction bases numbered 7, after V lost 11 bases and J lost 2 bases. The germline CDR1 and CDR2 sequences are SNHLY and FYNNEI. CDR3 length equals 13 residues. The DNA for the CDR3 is TGTGCCGGAGTAGCGGGGGAACCCTACGAGCAGTACTTC. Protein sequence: CAGVAGEPYEQYF.